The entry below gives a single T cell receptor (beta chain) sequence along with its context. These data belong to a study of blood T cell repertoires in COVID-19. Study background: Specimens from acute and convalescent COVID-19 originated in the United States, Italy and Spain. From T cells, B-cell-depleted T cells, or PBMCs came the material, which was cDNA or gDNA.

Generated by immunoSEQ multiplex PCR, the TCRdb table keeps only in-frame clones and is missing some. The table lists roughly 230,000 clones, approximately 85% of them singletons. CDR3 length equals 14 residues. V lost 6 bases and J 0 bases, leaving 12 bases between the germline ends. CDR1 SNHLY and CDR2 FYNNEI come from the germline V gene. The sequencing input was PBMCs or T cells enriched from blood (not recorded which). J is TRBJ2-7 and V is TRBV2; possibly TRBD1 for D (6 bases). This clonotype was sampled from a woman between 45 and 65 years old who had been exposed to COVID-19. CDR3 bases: TGTGCCAGCAGCCGCGACAGGAACTCCTACGAGCAGTACTTC. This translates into CASSRDRNSYEQYF.